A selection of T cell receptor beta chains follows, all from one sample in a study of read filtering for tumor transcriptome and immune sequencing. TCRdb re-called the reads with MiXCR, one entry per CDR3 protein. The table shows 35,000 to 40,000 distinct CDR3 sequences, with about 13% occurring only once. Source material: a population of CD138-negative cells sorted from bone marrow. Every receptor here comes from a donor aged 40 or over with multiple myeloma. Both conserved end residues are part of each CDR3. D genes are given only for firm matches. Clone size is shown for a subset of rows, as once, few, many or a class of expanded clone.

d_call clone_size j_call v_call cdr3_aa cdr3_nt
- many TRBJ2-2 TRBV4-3 CASSPNWGYTGELFF TGCGCCAGCAGCCCAAACTGGGGGTACACCGGGGAGCTGTTTTTT
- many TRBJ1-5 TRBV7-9 CASSPIPSGAGQPQHF TGTGCCAGCAGCCCGATTCCCTCAGGGGCGGGTCAGCCCCAGCATTTT
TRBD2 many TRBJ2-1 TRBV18 CASSPPSGSRNEQFF TGTGCCAGCTCACCACCTAGCGGGAGTCGGAATGAGCAGTTCTTC
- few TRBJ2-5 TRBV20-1 CSAFRETQYF TGCAGTGCTTTCAGAGAGACCCAGTACTTC
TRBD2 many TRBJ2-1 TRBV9 CASSGLLAGGAFAEQFF TGTGCCAGCAGCGGATTACTAGCGGGAGGCGCCTTTGCCGAGCAGTTCTTC
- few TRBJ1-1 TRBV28 CASSSTGENTEAFF TGTGCCAGCAGTTCGACAGGAGAGAACACTGAAGCTTTCTTT
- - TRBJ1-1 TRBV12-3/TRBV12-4 CASSFFRGAGKTEAFF TGTGCCAGCAGTTTCTTCCGGGGCGCAGGGAAGACTGAAGCTTTCTTT
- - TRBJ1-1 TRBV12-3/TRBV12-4 CASSPGGGAEAFF TGTGCCAGCAGTCCGGGTGGAGGCGCCGAAGCTTTCTTT
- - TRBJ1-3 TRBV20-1 CSAQPVDSFGNTIYF TGCAGTGCCCAGCCGGTAGACAGCTTTGGGAACACCATATATTTT
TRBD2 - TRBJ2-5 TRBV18 CVSSPSGLAEETQCF TGTGTCAGCTCACCATCGGGACTAGCGGAAGAGACCCAGTGCTTC
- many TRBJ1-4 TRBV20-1 CSAYRTDGNEKLFF TGCAGTGCTTATAGGACAGATGGTAATGAAAAACTGTTTTTT
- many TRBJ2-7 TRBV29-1 CSAGGGRGYEQYF TGCAGCGCCGGCGGTGGACGAGGGTACGAGCAGTACTTC
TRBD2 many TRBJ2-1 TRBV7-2 CASSLAAGAGYNEQFF TGTGCCAGCAGCTTAGCGGCGGGAGCAGGGTACAATGAGCAGTTCTTC
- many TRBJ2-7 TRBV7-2 CASSFASVEQYF TGTGCCAGCAGCTTTGCTAGCGTAGAGCAGTACTTC
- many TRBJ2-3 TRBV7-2 CASSISPRDTQYF TGTGCCAGCAGCATCTCACCCCGAGATACGCAGTATTTT
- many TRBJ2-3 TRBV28 CASSHRRGSTDTQYF TGTGCCAGCAGCCACCGTCGCGGAAGCACAGATACGCAGTATTTT
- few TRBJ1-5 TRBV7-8 CASSPLGGSDQPQHF TGTGCCAGCAGCCCGCTAGGCGGGTCTGATCAGCCCCAGCATTTT
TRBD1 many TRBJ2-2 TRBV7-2 CASSSHSDRVTGELFF TGTGCCAGCAGCTCACACTCGGACAGGGTGACCGGGGAGCTGTTTTTT
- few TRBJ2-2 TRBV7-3 CASSRDGLGARELFF TGTGCCAGCAGCCGAGACGGTCTCGGGGCCCGGGAGCTGTTTTTT
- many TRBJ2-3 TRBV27 CASSLGREGTDTQYF TGTGCCAGCAGTTTAGGGCGGGAAGGCACAGATACGCAGTATTTT
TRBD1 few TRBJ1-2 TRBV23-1 CASSHPRQGRNGYTF TGCGCCAGCAGTCACCCCAGACAGGGAAGGAATGGCTACACCTTC
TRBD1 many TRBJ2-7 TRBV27 CASSLQGAGEQYF TGTGCCAGCAGTCTCCAGGGGGCGGGTGAGCAGTACTTC
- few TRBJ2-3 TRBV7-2 CASSLNPGGGRDTLYF TGTGCCAGCAGCTTAAATCCAGGGGGGGGCAGAGATACGCTGTATTTT
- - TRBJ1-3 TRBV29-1 CSAVGLYSGNTIYF TGCAGCGCCGTGGGCCTATACTCTGGAAACACCATATATTTT
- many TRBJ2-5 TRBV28 CASHRDTGQETQYF TGTGCCAGCCATCGGGACACCGGACAAGAGACCCAGTACTTC
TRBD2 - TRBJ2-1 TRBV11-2 CASSLGAGALNEQFF TGTGCCAGCAGCTTAGGAGCGGGAGCTCTAAATGAGCAGTTCTTC
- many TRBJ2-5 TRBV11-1 CASSEEGSRSRETQYF TGTGCCAGCTCCGAGGAGGGGTCGCGCTCCAGAGAGACCCAGTACTTC
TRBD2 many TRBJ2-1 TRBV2 CASSGFGGRSNEQFF TGTGCCAGCAGTGGTTTTGGCGGGAGGTCCAATGAGCAGTTCTTC
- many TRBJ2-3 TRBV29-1 CSVVVAGGTDTQYF TGCAGCGTTGTGGTGGCAGGGGGCACAGATACGCAGTATTTT
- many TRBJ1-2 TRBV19 CASTQENNYGYTF TGTGCCAGTACTCAGGAGAATAACTATGGCTACACCTTC
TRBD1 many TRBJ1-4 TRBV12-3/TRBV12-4 CASSGPRDRANEKLFF TGTGCCAGCAGCGGCCCGCGGGACAGGGCGAATGAAAAACTGTTTTTT
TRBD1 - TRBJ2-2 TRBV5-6 CASSLIYRGRTGELFF TGTGCCAGCAGCCTCATTTACAGGGGGAGGACCGGGGAGCTGTTTTTT
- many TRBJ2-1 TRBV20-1 CSARVPMIADSSYNEQFF TGTAGTGCTAGAGTCCCGATGATAGCGGACAGCTCCTACAATGAGCAGTTCTTC